This passage covers 14 T cell receptor beta chains from one sample sequenced in a study of Ad26.COV2.S vaccination and SARS-CoV-2 variants. The protocol was immunoSEQ multiplex PCR, while the TCRdb copy is restricted to in-frame clones and leaves out a portion. The repertoire has about 400,000 clones, less than 90% of them found once; the top ten carry roughly 3.2%. Treatment of the sample: some 20 received Ad26.COV2.S at low or high dose, single or two shots; five or six received placebo; per-sample allocation not given. Repertoires come from day 63 after the first vaccine or placebo injection. Sequences were derived from peripheral blood, sampled in a trial of Ad26.COV2.S vaccine versus placebo. Every receptor here comes from a person aged 18 to 65 who received the Ad26.COV2.S COVID-19 vaccine or a placebo.

The rearrangement links TRBV10-3 to TRBJ2-3; D tentatively reads TRBD1 or TRBD2 (6 bases each). The CDR3 runs to 14 residues. Trimming cost V 10 bases and J 3 bases, with 17 bases left between them. The germline V gene encodes CDR1 ENHRY and CDR2 SYGVKD. The CDR3 region is CATRGEQGTDTQYF. The CDR3 DNA reads as TGTGCCACCCGCGGGGAACAGGGAACAGATACGCAGTATTTT.

This chain links TRBV9 with TRBJ2-7; maybe TRBD1 (6 bases). The CDR3 consists of 15 residues. Germline V CDR1 and CDR2: SGDLS, YYNGEE. Trimming shortened V by 0 bases and J by 6 bases, and 16 bases separated the two germline ends. This CDR3 is CASSVAGQLYSEQYF. DNA for the CDR3: TGTGCCAGCAGCGTAGCAGGACAGCTTTATAGCGAGCAGTACTTC.

The rearrangement joins TRBV29-1 to TRBJ2-1; 8 nucleotides align to TRBD2. V lost 7 bases and J lost 3; bases outside the gene matches: 8. Germline loops: CDR1 SQVTM, CDR2 ANQGSEA. The CDR3 has 14 residues. The CDR3 DNA reads TGCAGCGCCGAGAGCGGGGGTTTCTACAATGAGCAGTTCTTC. This encodes CSAESGGFYNEQFF.

The CDR3 nucleotides are TGTGCCAGCAGCGTAGCTGCAGGGAAGGATGGCTACACCTTC. It is translated as CASSVAAGKDGYTF. The chain recombines TRBV9 with TRBJ1-2, with a tentative D call TRBD1 (5 bases). V shed 0 bases and J shed 6 bases, with 12 bases lying between them. Germline CDR1 and CDR2: SGDLS and YYNGEE. The CDR3 spans 14 residues.

The chain carries TRBV2 and TRBJ2-5, with D unclear. The germline V and J ends were trimmed by 3 bases and 12 bases, with 14 bases remaining between them. Germline CDR1 and CDR2: SNHLY and FYNNEI. CDR3 length: 12 amino acids. The CDR3 loop reads CASSDSPGQKYF. In nucleotides, the CDR3 is TGTGCCAGCAGTGATAGTCCGGGCCAGAAGTACTTC.

The V gene is TRBV3-1 (or the pseudogene TRBV3-2), the J gene TRBJ2-7, with no clear D. This CDR3 spans 14 amino acids. Germline CDR1 reads LGHDT; CDR2 reads YNNKEL (reference sequence). Trimming cost V 0 bases and J 6 bases, with 12 bases left between them. The CDR3 here is CASSQDITFGEQYF. The CDR3 DNA sequence: TGTGCCAGCAGCCAAGATATAACATTTGGCGAGCAGTACTTC.

The chain couples TRBV3-1 (or the pseudogene TRBV3-2) to TRBJ2-7; the D gene is possibly TRBD2 (6 bases). With 2 bases removed from V and 4 bases from J, the gap between germline ends came to 12 bases. CDR3 length equals 14 residues. Germline loops: CDR1 LGHDT, CDR2 YNNKEL (reference sequence). The CDR3 nucleotides read TGTGCCAGCAGCCAAATGGGACTCAAATACGAGCAGTACTTC. Translation gives CASSQMGLKYEQYF.

This clone was seen just once. The J gene is TRBJ1-2, the V gene TRBV5-1, with no clear D. Trimming removed 4 bases at V and 7 bases at J, with 17 bases between. There are 14 residues in the CDR3. Looked up from germline, CDR1 is SGHRS and CDR2 is YFSETQ. For the CDR3, the DNA is TGCGCCAGCAGCGACGTACGCACCACAGTTGGCTACACCTTC. As protein: CASSDVRTTVGYTF.

This clone was picked up a small number of times. This chain uses TRBV5-1 with TRBJ2-1; D not resolved. Per germline, CDR1 SGHRS and CDR2 YFSETQ. The germline V and J ends were trimmed by 5 bases and 10 bases, with 16 bases remaining between them. The CDR3 is 13 amino acids. The CDR3 nucleotides are TGCGCCAGCAGAATAGCCTCCTCTCAGGAGCAGTTCTTC. Translation: CASRIASSQEQFF.

V and J are TRBV18 and TRBJ2-1, with 16 bases aligning to TRBD2. After removal of 5 bases from V and 7 bases from J, the junction contained 8 bases not matched to a gene. CDR3 length: 17 residues. The germline CDR1 and CDR2 sequences are KGHSH and LQKENI. The CDR3 loop is CASSTPGLAGGLNEQFF. CDR3 DNA: TGTGCCAGCTCAACTCCGGGACTAGCGGGGGGGCTAAATGAGCAGTTCTTC. Full variable domain (rest looked up from reference TRBV18 and TRBJ2-1): NAGVMQNPRHLVRRRGQEARLRCSPMKGHSHVYWYRQLPEEGLKFMVYLQKENIIDESGMPKERFSAEFPKEGPSILRIQQVVRGDSAAYFCASSTPGLAGGLNEQFFGPGTRLTVL.

V usage is TRBV29-1 and J usage is TRBJ2-1; TRBD2 is a possible D gene (6 bases). Germline assignment: CDR1 SQVTM and CDR2 ANQGSEA. Trimming shortened V by 6 bases and J by 3 bases, and 12 bases separated the two germline ends. This CDR3 is built from 13 residues. DNA of the CDR3: TGCAGCGTGGGACTTAGCCTCTACAATGAGCAGTTCTTC. Translated: CSVGLSLYNEQFF.

About this clone itself: Compared with germline, one end of the junction differs, possibly owing to a read error. The chain uses TRBV27 and TRBJ1-2; 8 bases fit TRBD1. Germline-derived CDR1 and CDR2 are MNHEY and SMNVEV (reference sequence). CDR3 length: 13 amino acids. CDR3 loop: CTSSHGQGYGYTF. CDR3 nucleotides: TGTACCAGCAGTCACGGACAGGGCTATGGCTACACCTTC.

This clone appeared a single time. The V call is TRBV19, the J call TRBJ1-1; TRBD1 aligns across 8 bases. The CDR3 covers 15 residues. Looked up from germline, CDR1 is LNHDA and CDR2 is SQIVND (reference sequence). With V trimmed by 1 base and J by 0 bases, 1 base remained unmatched. The DNA for the CDR3 is TGTGCCAGTAGTATAGGACAGGGGTTGAACACTGAAGCTTTCTTT. Translated, it gives CASSIGQGLNTEAFF.

This rearrangement joins TRBV20-1 to TRBJ1-5; 9 nucleotides match TRBD1. CDR1 and CDR2 from the germline V gene are DFQATT and SNEGSKA (reference sequence). The CDR3 contains 16 residues. J lost 3 bases, V lost 3 bases, and 9 bases had no gene match. CDR3 loop: CSASSGQGAFNQPQHF. CDR3 sequence (DNA): TGCAGTGCTAGTTCGGGACAGGGTGCCTTCAATCAGCCCCAGCATTTT.